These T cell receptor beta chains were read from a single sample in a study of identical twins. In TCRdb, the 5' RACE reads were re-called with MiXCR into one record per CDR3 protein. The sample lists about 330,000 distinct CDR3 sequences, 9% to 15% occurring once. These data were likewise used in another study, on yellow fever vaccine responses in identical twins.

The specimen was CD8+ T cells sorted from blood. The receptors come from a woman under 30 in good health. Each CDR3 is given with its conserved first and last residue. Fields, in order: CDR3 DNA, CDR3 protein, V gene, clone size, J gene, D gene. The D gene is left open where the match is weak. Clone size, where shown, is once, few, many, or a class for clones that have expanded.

TGTGCCACCAGCACACGAATGAACACTGAAGCTTTCTTT	CATSTRMNTEAFF	TRBV15	few	TRBJ1-1	-
TGTGCCAGCAGCTTGGTCGGGTGGCACCTCTATGGCTACACCTTC	CASSLVGWHLYGYTF	TRBV5-5	-	TRBJ1-2	-
TGTGCCAGCAGCTTAGAGGCGGCTAGCGGGAAGCTTTACAATGAGCAGTTCTTC	CASSLEAASGKLYNEQFF	TRBV13	-	TRBJ2-1	TRBD2
TGTGCCAGCAGTCCCCTTGGGGTGGTAATGTACGAGCAGTACTTC	CASSPLGVVMYEQYF	TRBV27	-	TRBJ2-7	-
TGTGCCAGCAGCCCGGAGGGGGCCTACATCCAGCCCCAGCATTTT	CASSPEGAYIQPQHF	TRBV7-9	many	TRBJ1-5	TRBD1
TGTGCCAGCAGCTCCACCAGCGGGACCGGGGAGCTGTTTTTT	CASSSTSGTGELFF	TRBV7-9	-	TRBJ2-2	-
TGCGCCAGCAGCCGAGTCGACCGCGGGACTAGCGGGGGGACAGATACGCAGTATTTT	CASSRVDRGTSGGTDTQYF	TRBV4-1	many	TRBJ2-3	TRBD2
TGTGCTAGCAGTCGCGGACTGAACCCTCCCGAGCAGTACTTC	CASSRGLNPPEQYF	TRBV27	-	TRBJ2-7	-
TGTGCCAGCTGGGGGGGCGTTGTTGACAATGAGCAGTTCTTC	CASWGGVVDNEQFF	TRBV6-2/TRBV6-3	-	TRBJ2-1	-
TGTGCCAGCAGCTTTAGACAGGGGGTTACTTACAATGAGCAGTTCTTC	CASSFRQGVTYNEQFF	TRBV7-6	-	TRBJ2-1	TRBD1
TGTGCCAGCAAGTTGACAAGTCCCTCCTACAATGAGCAGTTCTTC	CASKLTSPSYNEQFF	TRBV6-5	few	TRBJ2-1	-
TGTGCCAGCAGCGGAACAGGGTCAGGGGACACTGAAGCTTTCTTT	CASSGTGSGDTEAFF	TRBV13	-	TRBJ1-1	-
TGTGCCAGCACCTCGGGACTAGCGGCCCTCATTAGCACAGATACGCAGTATTTT	CASTSGLAALISTDTQYF	TRBV28	-	TRBJ2-3	TRBD2
TGTGCCAGCAGTCATACAGGGGACAACTATGGCTACACCTTC	CASSHTGDNYGYTF	TRBV9	few	TRBJ1-2	TRBD1
TGTGCCAGCAGTGACTTACGGGGGTACACCGGGGAGCTGTTTTTT	CASSDLRGYTGELFF	TRBV6-1	-	TRBJ2-2	-
TGTGCCACCAGCAGAGCGACAGGACCAGATACGCAGTATTTT	CATSRATGPDTQYF	TRBV15	many	TRBJ2-3	-
TGTGCCAGCAGCCCGACCAAATGGGCCACAGATACGCAGTATTTT	CASSPTKWATDTQYF	TRBV7-9	many	TRBJ2-3	-
TGTGCCAGCAGTGACCAAGCGGGAGGAGGTGCAGATACGCAGTATTTT	CASSDQAGGGADTQYF	TRBV6-4	few	TRBJ2-3	TRBD2
TGTGCCAGCAGTGAATTGGGAAGCTATGGCTACACCTTC	CASSELGSYGYTF	TRBV25-1	few	TRBJ1-2	-
TGTGCCACCAGTGATTGGGCAGATGGGACAGGGATCCACAATGAGCAGTTCTTC	CATSDWADGTGIHNEQFF	TRBV24-1	-	TRBJ2-1	TRBD1
TGTGCCAGAACAGGACTAGCGGGGGAGGGCACCGGGGAGCTGTTTTTT	CARTGLAGEGTGELFF	TRBV6-1	once	TRBJ2-2	TRBD2
TGTGCCAGCAGCTTAAGACTAGCGGGAGGGCCTATAGATACGCAGTATTTT	CASSLRLAGGPIDTQYF	TRBV11-2	few	TRBJ2-3	TRBD2
TGTGCCAGCAGCTTGACGGGAGGGGATACGCAGTATTTT	CASSLTGGDTQYF	TRBV7-3	-	TRBJ2-3	TRBD2
TGTGCCAGCAGCTTTCCGACGGGGGGCGACCAGGAAGAGACCCAGTACTTC	CASSFPTGGDQEETQYF	TRBV7-8	-	TRBJ2-5	-
TGTGCCAGCAGAGTCAGGGGGCGGCAAGAGACCCAGTACTTC	CASRVRGRQETQYF	TRBV3-1	many	TRBJ2-5	TRBD1
TGTGCCAGCAGTTTCTCCGGGACAGACACCGGGGAGCTGTTTTTT	CASSFSGTDTGELFF	TRBV6-2/TRBV6-3	many	TRBJ2-2	TRBD1
TGTGCCAGCAGTCCGACAGGGCAAACTGAAGCTTTCTTT	CASSPTGQTEAFF	TRBV27	-	TRBJ1-1	TRBD1
TGTGCCAGCAGCCAAGATCGTGGGAGCAATCAGCCCCAGCATTTT	CASSQDRGSNQPQHF	TRBV3-1	-	TRBJ1-5	-
TGTGCCAGCAGTGTCGGGGACAGTAAAGAGACCCAGTACTTC	CASSVGDSKETQYF	TRBV28	-	TRBJ2-5	TRBD1
TGTGCCAGCAGCTTCTTCCTGTCTGACGCGCAGTATTTT	CASSFFLSDAQYF	TRBV7-9	many	TRBJ2-3	-
TGCAGTGCTAGAGGGGGAAGGGTCGAAAACTACTACGAGCAGTACTTC	CSARGGRVENYYEQYF	TRBV20-1	few	TRBJ2-7	-
TGTGCCAGCAGCAAAGCATCGGGACCCAAAGAAGGTTTCTACAATGAGCAGTTCTTC	CASSKASGPKEGFYNEQFF	TRBV21-1	-	TRBJ2-1	-
TGTGCCAGCAGCCCAGTGGGCCACGTGGGCAGTTATGGCTACACCTTC	CASSPVGHVGSYGYTF	TRBV12-3/TRBV12-4	few	TRBJ1-2	-
TGTGCCAGTAGGTGGGCAGCGGGAGCTCGGGAGCAGTACTTC	CASRWAAGAREQYF	TRBV19	-	TRBJ2-7	TRBD2
TGTGCCAGAAGCGTTGACCACATGAACACTGAAGCTTTCTTT	CARSVDHMNTEAFF	TRBV14	-	TRBJ1-1	-
TGTGCCAGCAGTTCAGCCAGCTTAGGCAGGTACAATCAGCCCCAGCATTTT	CASSSASLGRYNQPQHF	TRBV27	many	TRBJ1-5	-
TGTGCCAGCAGCCCGCGTTGGGGGGTTGTCAAAAACATTCAGTACTTC	CASSPRWGVVKNIQYF	TRBV4-2	-	TRBJ2-4	-
TGTGCCAGCAGGTCCACTGAAGCTTTCTTT	CASRSTEAFF	TRBV19	few	TRBJ1-1	-
TGCGCCAGCAGCCAAGGGGTACAGGATGAGCAGTTCTTC	CASSQGVQDEQFF	TRBV4-1	-	TRBJ2-1	-
TGTGCCAGCAGCTTCCGGGACAGGGGTTGGGATGAGCAGTTCTTC	CASSFRDRGWDEQFF	TRBV13	few	TRBJ2-1	TRBD1
TGTGCCAGCGTAAGGAATTTTGATGAAGCTTTCTTT	CASVRNFDEAFF	TRBV2	-	TRBJ1-1	-
TGTGCCAGCACCTCGGGCCTGTACAATGAGCAGTTCTTC	CASTSGLYNEQFF	TRBV12-3/TRBV12-4	few	TRBJ2-1	-
TGTGCCAGCAGCCCCCAAGGTTTTCGACAGGGATCCCACAATGAGCAGTTCTTC	CASSPQGFRQGSHNEQFF	TRBV7-3	few	TRBJ2-1	TRBD1
TGTGCCAGCAGCCACGACAGGGAGGGCTACACCTTC	CASSHDREGYTF	TRBV3-1	few	TRBJ1-2	TRBD1
TGTGCCAGCAGCGGACGACTAGGGATAGGGGACAATGAGCAGTTCTTC	CASSGRLGIGDNEQFF	TRBV7-3	-	TRBJ2-1	-
TGCGCCAGCAGCCAAGATCGGTGGGTTTACGAGCAGTACTTC	CASSQDRWVYEQYF	TRBV4-1	few	TRBJ2-7	-
TGTGCCAGCAGCTCCCTAGCGTTAGTGACGGAGTTCTTC	CASSSLALVTEFF	TRBV7-9	-	TRBJ2-1	-
TGCAGTGCTAGAGATACGGGGCTAGGGCCCTACAATGAGCAGTTCTTC	CSARDTGLGPYNEQFF	TRBV20-1	few	TRBJ2-1	-
TGTGCCAGCAGTGGGGGGGACTCCTACGAGCAGTACTTC	CASSGGDSYEQYF	TRBV2	-	TRBJ2-7	-
TGCAGTGCTAGAGACCTTGGGGAGGACCTAAATGAGCAGTTCTTC	CSARDLGEDLNEQFF	TRBV20-1	many	TRBJ2-1	-
TGCAGTGGCAGGGCTTCGGGGGGGGAGCTGTTTTTT	CSGRASGGELFF	TRBV20-1	-	TRBJ2-2	-
TGCAGCGTTGTGACAGGTACCGGGGAGCTGTTTTTT	CSVVTGTGELFF	TRBV29-1	many	TRBJ2-2	-
TGTGCCAGCAGCCCGTTTCAGGGATACGAGCAGTACTTC	CASSPFQGYEQYF	TRBV5-5	few	TRBJ2-7	-
TGTGCCAGCAGCCAAGATCGGGGACTAGCGGGCACCGGGGAGCTGTTTTTT	CASSQDRGLAGTGELFF	TRBV3-1	few	TRBJ2-2	TRBD2
TGTGCCAGCAGCGCTTACTTTGGATTTGAAGCTTTCTTT	CASSAYFGFEAFF	TRBV9	few	TRBJ1-1	-
TGTGCCAGCAGGAATCGCATAATTCTTATCGGGAGGAGCTCCTACGAGCAGTACTTC	CASRNRIILIGRSSYEQYF	TRBV6-1	-	TRBJ2-7	TRBD2
TGTGCCAGCAGCCAATCGAAATATACCCAAGAGACCCAGTACTTC	CASSQSKYTQETQYF	TRBV3-1	many	TRBJ2-5	-